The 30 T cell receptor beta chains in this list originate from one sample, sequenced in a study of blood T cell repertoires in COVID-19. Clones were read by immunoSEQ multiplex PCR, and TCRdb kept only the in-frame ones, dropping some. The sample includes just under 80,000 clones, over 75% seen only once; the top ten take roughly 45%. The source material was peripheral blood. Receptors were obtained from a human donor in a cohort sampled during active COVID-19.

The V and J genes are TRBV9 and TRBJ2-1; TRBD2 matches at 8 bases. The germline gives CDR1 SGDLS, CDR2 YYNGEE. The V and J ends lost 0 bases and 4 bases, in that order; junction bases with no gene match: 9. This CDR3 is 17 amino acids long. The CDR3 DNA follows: TGTGCCAGCAGCGTAGGATTTGGTAGCGGGGTTTACAATGAGCAGTTCTTC. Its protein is CASSVGFGSGVYNEQFF. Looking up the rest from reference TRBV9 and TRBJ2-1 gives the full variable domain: DSGVTQTPKHLITATGQRVTLRCSPRSGDLSVYWYQQSLDQGLQFLIQYYNGEERAKGNILERFSAQQFPDLHSELNLSSLELGDSALYFCASSVGFGSGVYNEQFFGPGTRLTVL.

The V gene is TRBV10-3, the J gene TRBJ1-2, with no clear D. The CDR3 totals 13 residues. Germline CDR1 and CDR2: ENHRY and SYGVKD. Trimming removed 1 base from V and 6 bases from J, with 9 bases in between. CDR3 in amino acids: CAISEFLGDGYTF. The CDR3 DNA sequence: TGTGCCATCAGTGAGTTTTTAGGAGATGGCTACACCTTC.

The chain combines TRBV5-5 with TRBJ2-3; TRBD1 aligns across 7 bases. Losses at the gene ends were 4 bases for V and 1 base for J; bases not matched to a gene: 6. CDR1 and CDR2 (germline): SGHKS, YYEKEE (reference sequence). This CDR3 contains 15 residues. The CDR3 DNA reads TGTGCCAGCAGCCGGAGGACAGGAGGCACAGATACGCAGTATTTT. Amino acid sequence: CASSRRTGGTDTQYF.

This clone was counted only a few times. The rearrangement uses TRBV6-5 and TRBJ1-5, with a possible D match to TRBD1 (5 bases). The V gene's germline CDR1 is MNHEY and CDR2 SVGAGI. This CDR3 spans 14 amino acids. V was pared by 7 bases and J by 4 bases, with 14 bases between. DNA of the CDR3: TGTGCCAGCATCGCGGGACGGAGTAATCAGCCCCAGCATTTT. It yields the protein CASIAGRSNQPQHF.

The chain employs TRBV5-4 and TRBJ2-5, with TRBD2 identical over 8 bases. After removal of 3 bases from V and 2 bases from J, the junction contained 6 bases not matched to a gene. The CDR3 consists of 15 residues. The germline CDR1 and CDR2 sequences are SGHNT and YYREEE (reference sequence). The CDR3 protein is CASSWRAGVQETQYF. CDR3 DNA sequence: TGTGCCAGCAGCTGGAGAGCGGGGGTACAAGAGACCCAGTACTTC. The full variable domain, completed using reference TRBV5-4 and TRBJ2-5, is ETGVTQSPTHLIKTRGQQVTLRCSSQSGHNTVSWYQQALGQGPQFIFQYYREEENGRGNFPPRFSGLQFPNYSSELNVNALELDDSALYLCASSWRAGVQETQYFGPGTRLLVL.

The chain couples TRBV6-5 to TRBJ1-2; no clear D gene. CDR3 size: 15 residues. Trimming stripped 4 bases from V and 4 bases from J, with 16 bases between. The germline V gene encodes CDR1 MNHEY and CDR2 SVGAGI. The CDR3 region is CASSSGGSPTYGYTF. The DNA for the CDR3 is TGTGCCAGCAGTTCCGGAGGAAGCCCCACCTATGGCTACACCTTC.

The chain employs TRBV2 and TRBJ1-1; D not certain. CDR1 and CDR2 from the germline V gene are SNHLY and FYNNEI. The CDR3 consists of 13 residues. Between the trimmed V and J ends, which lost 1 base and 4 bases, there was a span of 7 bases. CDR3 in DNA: TGTGCCAGCAGTGAAGTGAGGAGCACTGAAGCTTTCTTT. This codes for CASSEVRSTEAFF.

The CDR3, as DNA: TGTGCCAGCAGCAGGGGTACTCAGCCCCAGCATTTT. As protein: CASSRGTQPQHF. The gene calls are TRBV2 and TRBJ1-5; D is possibly TRBD1 (6 bases). CDR1 SNHLY and CDR2 FYNNEI come from the germline V gene. Trimming took off 6 bases at V and 6 bases at J, with 9 bases between the two ends. This CDR3 is 12 amino acids long.

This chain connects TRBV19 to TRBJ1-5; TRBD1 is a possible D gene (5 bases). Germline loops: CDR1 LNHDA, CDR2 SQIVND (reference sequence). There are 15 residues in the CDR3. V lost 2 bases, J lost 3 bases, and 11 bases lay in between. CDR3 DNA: TGTGCCAGTAGTATAAGCAGGGAACTCAATCAGCCCCAGCATTTT. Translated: CASSISRELNQPQHF.

CDR3 amino acids: CASSFRTGNEKLFF. CDR3 bases: TGTGCCAGCAGCTTTCGGACAGGGAATGAAAAACTGTTTTTT. The chain combines TRBV7-9 with TRBJ1-4; 8 nucleotides match TRBD1. Germline CDR1 reads SEHNR; CDR2 reads FQNEAQ (reference sequence). The junction had 2 bases not matched to a gene; V was cut back by 3 bases and J by 5 bases. The length of the CDR3 is 14 residues.

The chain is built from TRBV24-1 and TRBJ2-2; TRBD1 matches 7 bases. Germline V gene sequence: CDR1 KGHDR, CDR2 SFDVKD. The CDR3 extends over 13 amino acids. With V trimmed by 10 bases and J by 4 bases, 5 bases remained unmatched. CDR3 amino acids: CATNRQGTGELFF. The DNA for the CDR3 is TGTGCCACAAATCGACAGGGCACCGGGGAGCTGTTTTTT.

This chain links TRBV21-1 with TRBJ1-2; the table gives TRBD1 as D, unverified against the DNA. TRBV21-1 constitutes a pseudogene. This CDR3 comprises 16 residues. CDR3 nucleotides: TGTGCCAGCAGCAAAGCGCAACAGGGGAGTAATACTGGCTACACCTTC. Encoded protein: CASSKAQQGSNTGYTF.

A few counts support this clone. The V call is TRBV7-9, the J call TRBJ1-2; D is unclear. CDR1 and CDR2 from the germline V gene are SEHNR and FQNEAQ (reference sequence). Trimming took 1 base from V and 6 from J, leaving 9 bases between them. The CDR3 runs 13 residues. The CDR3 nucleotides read TGTGCCAGCAGCTTAGTGTCCGGGGATGGCTACACCTTC. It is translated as CASSLVSGDGYTF.

The CDR3 loop reads CASSPRRIAGRPYEQYF. For the CDR3, the DNA is TGTGCCAGTAGTCCCCGACGTATAGCGGGGAGGCCATACGAGCAGTACTTC. This chain joins TRBV19 and TRBJ2-7, with 8 positions matching TRBD2. CDR1 is LNHDA and CDR2 is SQIVND in the germline V gene (reference sequence). J was trimmed by 4 bases and V by 5 bases; bases with no gene match: 16. The CDR3 spans 17 residues. Together with reference TRBV19 and TRBJ2-7, the CDR3 gives the full variable domain: DGGITQSPKYLFRKEGQNVTLSCEQNLNHDAMYWYRQDPGQGLRLIYYSQIVNDFQKGDIAEGYSVSREKKESFPLTVTSAQKNPTAFYLCASSPRRIAGRPYEQYFGPGTRLTVT.

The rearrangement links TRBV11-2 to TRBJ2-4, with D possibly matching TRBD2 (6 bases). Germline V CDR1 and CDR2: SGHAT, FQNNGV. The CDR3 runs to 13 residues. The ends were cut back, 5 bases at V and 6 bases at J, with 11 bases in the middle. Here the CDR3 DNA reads TGTGCCAGCAGCACCCAGGAGGGAAACATTCAGTACTTC. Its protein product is CASSTQEGNIQYF.

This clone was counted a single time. The CDR3 spells CASSKGAGRYEQYF. For the CDR3, the DNA is TGTGCCAGCAGCAAGGGGGCAGGACGGTACGAGCAGTACTTC. The V gene is TRBV21-1, the J gene TRBJ2-7; the D call in the table, TRBD1, was not verified against the DNA. TRBV21-1 is a recognized pseudogene. The CDR3 loop spans 14 amino acids.

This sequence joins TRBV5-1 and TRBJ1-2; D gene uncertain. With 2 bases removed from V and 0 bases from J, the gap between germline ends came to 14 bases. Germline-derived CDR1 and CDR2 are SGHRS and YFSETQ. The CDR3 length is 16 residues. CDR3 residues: CASSFGGRQANYGYTF. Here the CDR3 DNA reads TGCGCCAGCAGCTTTGGTGGGAGACAAGCTAACTATGGCTACACCTTC.

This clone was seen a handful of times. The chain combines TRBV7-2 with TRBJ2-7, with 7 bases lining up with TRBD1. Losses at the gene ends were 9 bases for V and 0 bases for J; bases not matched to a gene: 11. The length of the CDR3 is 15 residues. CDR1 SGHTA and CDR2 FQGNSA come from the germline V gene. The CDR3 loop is CASTAQTGVSYEQYF. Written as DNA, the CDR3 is TGTGCCAGTACGGCTCAAACAGGGGTCTCCTACGAGCAGTACTTC.

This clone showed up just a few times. CDR3: CASSFGQLQETQYF. The CDR3 DNA reads TGTGCCAGCAGCTTCGGACAGCTCCAAGAGACCCAGTACTTC. The V and J genes are TRBV7-9 and TRBJ2-5; D possibly corresponds to TRBD1 (6 bases). V lost 3 bases, J lost 1 base, and 9 bases lay in between. In germline, CDR1 is SEHNR, CDR2 FQNEAQ (reference sequence). This CDR3 contains 14 residues.

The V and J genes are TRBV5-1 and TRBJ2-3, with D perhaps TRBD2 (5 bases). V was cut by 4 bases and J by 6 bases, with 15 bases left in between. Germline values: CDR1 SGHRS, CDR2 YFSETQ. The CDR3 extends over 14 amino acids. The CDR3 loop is CASSPRGSRDTQYF. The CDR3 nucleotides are TGCGCCAGCAGCCCCCGGGGTAGTCGGGATACGCAGTATTTT. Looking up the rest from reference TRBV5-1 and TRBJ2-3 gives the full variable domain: KAGVTQTPRYLIKTRGQQVTLSCSPISGHRSVSWYQQTPGQGLQFLFEYFSETQRNKGNFPGRFSGRQFSNSRSEMNVSTLELGDSALYLCASSPRGSRDTQYFGPGTRLTVL.

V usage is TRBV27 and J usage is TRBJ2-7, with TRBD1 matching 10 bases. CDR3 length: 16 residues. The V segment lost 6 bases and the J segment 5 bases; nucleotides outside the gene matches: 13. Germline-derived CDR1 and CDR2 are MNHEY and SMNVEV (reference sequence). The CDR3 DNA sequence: TGTGCCAGCAGGGGGTGGCGGGACAGGGGATTACACGAGCAGTACTTC. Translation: CASRGWRDRGLHEQYF.

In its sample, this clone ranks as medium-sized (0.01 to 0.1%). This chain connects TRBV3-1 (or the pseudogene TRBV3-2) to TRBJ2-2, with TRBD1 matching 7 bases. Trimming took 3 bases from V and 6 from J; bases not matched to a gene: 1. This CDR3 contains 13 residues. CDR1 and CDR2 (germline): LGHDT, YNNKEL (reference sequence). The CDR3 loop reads CASSQQGAGELFF. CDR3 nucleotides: TGTGCCAGCAGCCAGCAGGGGGCCGGGGAGCTGTTTTTT.

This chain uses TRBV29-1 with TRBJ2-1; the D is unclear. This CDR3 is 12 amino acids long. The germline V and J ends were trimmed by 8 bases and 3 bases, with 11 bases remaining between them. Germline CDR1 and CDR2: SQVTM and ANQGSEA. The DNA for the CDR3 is TGCAGCCATCGAGTACGCTACAATGAGCAGTTCTTC. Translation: CSHRVRYNEQFF.

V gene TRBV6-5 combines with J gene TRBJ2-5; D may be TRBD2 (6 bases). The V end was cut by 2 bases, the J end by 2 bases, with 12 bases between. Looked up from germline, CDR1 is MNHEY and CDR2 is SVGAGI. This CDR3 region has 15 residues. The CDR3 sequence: CASSYLGGPQETQYF. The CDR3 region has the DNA TGTGCCAGCAGTTACCTCGGGGGTCCACAAGAGACCCAGTACTTC.

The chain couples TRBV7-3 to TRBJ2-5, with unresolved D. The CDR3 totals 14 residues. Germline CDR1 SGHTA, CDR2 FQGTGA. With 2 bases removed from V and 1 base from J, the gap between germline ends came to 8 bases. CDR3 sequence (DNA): TGTGCCAGCAGCTTATCTGGCCCCCAAGAGACCCAGTACTTC. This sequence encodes CASSLSGPQETQYF.

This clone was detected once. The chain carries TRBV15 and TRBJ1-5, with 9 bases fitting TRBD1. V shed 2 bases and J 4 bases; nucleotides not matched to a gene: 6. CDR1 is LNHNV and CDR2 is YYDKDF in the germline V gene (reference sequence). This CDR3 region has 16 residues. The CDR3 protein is CATSRPGQGKNQPQHF. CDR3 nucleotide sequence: TGTGCCACCAGCAGACCGGGACAGGGAAAAAATCAGCCCCAGCATTTT.

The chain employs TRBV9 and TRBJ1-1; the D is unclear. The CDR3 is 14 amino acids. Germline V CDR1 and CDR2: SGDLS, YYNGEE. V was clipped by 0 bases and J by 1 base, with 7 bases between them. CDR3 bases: TGTGCCAGCAGCGTAGCTCACAGGAACACTGAAGCTTTCTTT. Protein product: CASSVAHRNTEAFF.

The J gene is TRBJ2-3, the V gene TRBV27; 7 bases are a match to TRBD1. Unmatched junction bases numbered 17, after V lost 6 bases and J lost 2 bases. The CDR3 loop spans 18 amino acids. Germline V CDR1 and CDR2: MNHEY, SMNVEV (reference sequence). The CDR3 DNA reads TGTGCCAGCAGGAGACCAACGACAGGGTTCTTTCCCACAGATACGCAGTATTTT. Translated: CASRRPTTGFFPTDTQYF.

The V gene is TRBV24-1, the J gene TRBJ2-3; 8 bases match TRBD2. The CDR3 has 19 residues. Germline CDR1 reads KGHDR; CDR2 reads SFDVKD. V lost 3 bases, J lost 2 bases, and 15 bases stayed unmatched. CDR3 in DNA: TGTGCCACCAGTGATCGAGCTGGAGGGCTAGCGGGTATCACAGATACGCAGTATTTT. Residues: CATSDRAGGLAGITDTQYF.

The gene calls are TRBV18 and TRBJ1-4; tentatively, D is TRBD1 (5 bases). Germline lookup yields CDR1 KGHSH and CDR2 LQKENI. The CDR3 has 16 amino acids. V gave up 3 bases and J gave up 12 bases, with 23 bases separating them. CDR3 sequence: CASSPLSAQNSGELFF. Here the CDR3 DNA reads TGTGCCAGCTCACCCCTATCAGCCCAGAATTCGGGGGAACTGTTTTTT.